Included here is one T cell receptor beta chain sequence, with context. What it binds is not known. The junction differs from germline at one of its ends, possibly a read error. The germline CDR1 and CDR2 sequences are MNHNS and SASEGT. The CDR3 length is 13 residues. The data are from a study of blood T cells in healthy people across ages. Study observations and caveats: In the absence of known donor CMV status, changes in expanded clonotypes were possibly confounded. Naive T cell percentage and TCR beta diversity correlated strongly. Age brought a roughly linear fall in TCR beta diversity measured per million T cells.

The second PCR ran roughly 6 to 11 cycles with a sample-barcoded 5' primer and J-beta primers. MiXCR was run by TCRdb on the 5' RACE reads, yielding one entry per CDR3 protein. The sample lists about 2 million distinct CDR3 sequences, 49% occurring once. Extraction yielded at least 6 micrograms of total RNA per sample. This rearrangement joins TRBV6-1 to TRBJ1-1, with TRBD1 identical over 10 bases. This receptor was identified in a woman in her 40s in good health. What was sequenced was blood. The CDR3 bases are TGTGCCTGCAGACAGGGGGCGAACACTGAAGCTTTCTTT. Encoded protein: CACRQGANTEAFF.